These 3 T cell receptor beta chains share one sample of origin, sequenced in a study of blood T cell repertoires in COVID-19. The repertoire was sequenced with immunoSEQ multiplex PCR; TCRdb's copy has only in-frame clones and lacks some. Of 110,000 to 150,000 clones listed, 84% were seen once; the top ten hold 44%. The sample taken for sequencing was peripheral blood. These receptors were obtained from a human donor in a cohort sampled during active COVID-19.

This clone occurred once. The chain uses TRBV19 and TRBJ1-1, with TRBD1 matching over 7 bases. V shed 3 bases and J 0 bases; nucleotides not matched to a gene: 1. CDR1 and CDR2 (germline): LNHDA, SQIVND (reference sequence). CDR3 length: 14 residues. Here the CDR3 reads CASSITGVNTEAFF. For the CDR3, the DNA is TGTGCCAGTAGTATCACAGGGGTGAACACTGAAGCTTTCTTT.

The V gene is TRBV4-2, the J gene TRBJ2-3; unclear D gene. The CDR3 consists of 15 residues. V was trimmed by 0 bases and J by 0 bases, leaving 7 bases between them. Germline CDR1 is LGHNA and CDR2 is YNFKEQ. CDR3 sequence: CASSQEWASTDTQYF. CDR3 bases: TGTGCCAGCAGCCAAGAATGGGCAAGCACAGATACGCAGTATTTT.

The rearrangement uses TRBV19 and TRBJ1-1, with 7 bases that match TRBD1. CDR1 and CDR2 (germline): LNHDA, SQIVND (reference sequence). With V trimmed by 9 bases and J by 9 bases, 7 bases remained unmatched. CDR3 length equals 11 residues. Written as DNA, the CDR3 is TGTGCCAGCACAGGGGCCCTACAAGCTTTCTTT. Its protein is CASTGALQAFF.